This T cell receptor (beta chain) came from a study of cytomegalovirus exposure and HLA in healthy donors (dated by TCRdb to about 2017). About the full investigation: An earlier analysis of under 600 of the donors reported 250 to 350 Gb of sequence data and 120 million or so unique TCR beta sequences from about 200 million T cells. The study profiled the T cell repertoires of 500 to 800 subjects by immunosequencing and related them to cytomegalovirus serostatus. Roughly five DR-DQ haplotypes were treated as single units for association and clustering because of strong linkage in the cohort. Among about 410 genotyped donors of the cohort, an average of approximately 200,000 unique TCR beta nucleotide sequences was sequenced per donor, of which about 18% were non-productive. Rather than using new phenotypic data, the later analysis identified candidate immune exposures from TCR beta sequences and from how often those sequences occurred across donors. To decide whether each TCR beta V gene segment behaved as functional or pseudogenic, an earlier analysis of fewer than 750 of the donors relied on high-throughput TCR beta sequencing. A later analysis re-analyzed previously published TCR beta repertoires from 500 to 700 donors and added high-resolution HLA genotyping to study TCR occurrence patterns. Approximately 310 gigabases of sequencing data and around 87 million unique TCR sequences were included in an early release covering about 700 HLA-typed donors. All discovery cohort repertoires had been generated using a single sequencing platform. HLA typing included class I and class II loci at four-digit resolution. Typing coverage varied by locus: 629-630 donors for A, B, C, DRB1 and DQB1; approximately 520 for DQA1; nearly 610 for DPA1; roughly 470 for DPB1. Of the roughly 410 genotyped donors, less than 90% were placed in the genetic ancestry cluster associated with self-reported Caucasian donors. The aim of the study was to test whether cataloging public T cell receptors could identify signatures of past pathogen exposure. A later genetic analysis used genome-wide SNP genotypes for about 60% of the roughly 700 donors, treating that subset as a discovery cohort. Along with the roughly 670-subject first cohort, a separate validation cohort of over a hundred different subjects was used. Donor age, sex, ethnicity and CMV serostatus were collected together with the repertoire data. High-throughput TCR immunosequencing, statistical association of individual TCRs with disease status, and machine learning were combined to predict cytomegalovirus infection status.

Receptors were amplified or captured by the immunoSEQ multiplex PCR assay. A mixture of 60 forward primers for TCR Vbeta segments and 13 reverse primers for TCR Jbeta segments was used in the multiplex PCR. A multiplex PCR assay on genomic DNA amplified the CDR3 region of rearranged TCR beta genes. The amplified TCR beta libraries were sequenced on the Illumina HiSeq System as 87-base-pair reads. Regarding the original processing steps: Across the 500 to 700 repertoires, a later analysis counted 80 million or so unique TCR beta chains, 9 million to 14 million of which were shared by at least two donors. Raw reads were error-corrected and collapsed into unique sequences with a nearest-neighbor algorithm that merged closely related sequences to remove PCR and sequencing errors. To assign V, D and J gene segments, CDR3 sequences were aligned to IMGT reference sequences. For a sequence to be retained, at least a six-nucleotide match to both a V gene segment and a J gene segment was required. Rearrangements were classified as productive when the CDR3 lacked stop codons and remained in frame with V and J, and all other rearrangements were classified as non-productive. Following IMGT convention, CDR3 was defined as the stretch from the second conserved V-encoded cysteine to the conserved J-encoded phenylalanine. The earlier analysis of some 580 of the donors excluded any sequence lacking an unambiguous match to a single V gene segment. In an earlier analysis of several hundred of the donors, V segments were called functional above 56.7% productive rearrangements and were called segregating when the between-donor standard deviation exceeded 5%. A statistical classification framework was built to diagnose cytomegalovirus status from the catalog of TCR beta chain sequences. V and J gene assignment, in a later analysis, came from comparing TCR nucleotide sequences with IMGT/GENE-DB human TR gene sequences. In a later analysis, CDR3 sequences and most-parsimonious VDJ recombination scenarios were assigned using the TCRdist pipeline. In a later analysis, each TCR beta chain was defined by its CDR3 amino acid sequence together with its V-gene family, and reads without a unique V-gene family were excluded. In a later analysis, approximately 590 highly shared, low-generation-probability nucleotide sequences were removed to address suspected cross-contamination and a sequencing artifact. In a later analysis, a clonal expansion index for each public chain was calculated from normalized within-repertoire ranks of inferred template counts. In a later analysis, generation probabilities were computed with a VDJ recombination model fitted to out-of-frame rearrangements, and the resulting probabilities were checked against IGoR. A later analysis scored TCR-TCR, TCR-HLA and TCR-CMV co-occurrence with hypergeometric tests, applying a repertoire-size bias correction to TCR pairs. A later analysis estimated false discovery rates by permuting HLA or CMV assignments 20 times. In a later analysis, co-occurring TCRs were grouped using DBSCAN, with TCRdist sequence similarity added in when clustering inside HLA-allele-positive subsets. Repertoires with fewer than 30,000 or more than 120,000 public chains were left out of co-occurrence clustering, as were about 5 repertoires with anomalous nucleotide sharing. TCRdb took over this immuneACCESS table, retaining in-frame rearrangements with V and J assigned. Such tables are incomplete; in checked studies, under half of the missing clones stem from an unresolved V gene, and the remainder is unexplained. V and J calls and clone size come straight from that table; D and trimming were deduced from the DNA. This sample's clone table shows roughly 57,000 clones. The ten largest account for 9% to 15% of the sample.

The cohort comprised 666 healthy bone marrow donors. At the time of sampling, all cohort members were nominally healthy, though unrecorded immune exposures were likely present. The donor was CMV seropositive and belonged to the group of about 290 seropositive cohort members. Each donor provided a peripheral blood sample, and peripheral blood mononuclear cells were used for TCR beta sequencing. Genomic DNA was extracted from the blood cell samples with the Qiagen DNeasy Blood Extraction Kit. Of note for this clone: No antigen is known for it.

Broader findings and caveats from the paper: A later analysis found that HLA-associated TCR beta chains were more clonally expanded and had lower generation probabilities than equally common non-associated chains. Because HLA typing was missing for some donors at each locus, association tests included only the typed subset. In an earlier analysis of roughly 560 of the donors, most TCR beta V segments were observed in productive rearrangements about 90% or about 30% of the time, broadly matching IMGT annotations. Because counts were too low, fewer than 20 rarely observed V segments, including chromosome 9 orphons, were excluded from the earlier analysis of around 590 of the donors. The sequencing pipeline was judged likely to have produced a cluster of highly shared sequence variants as a technical artifact. A later genetic analysis associated a missense DCLRE1C variant with V-gene and J-gene trimming of TCR beta chains, and an independent cohort replicated the association. Compared with the approximately 670-donor mean, donors in an Asian-associated ancestry cluster had fewer N-insertions in productive TCRs, according to a later genetic analysis. A further reported finding was that TCR beta sequences accurately predicted the HLA-A and HLA-B alleles for most subjects in the first cohort. When HLA alleles, especially DR and DQ, strongly co-occurred, TCR associations were difficult to assign to individual alleles. While some public TCRs were present in many individuals, most TCR sequences turned up only very rarely across donors. In a later analysis, TCR association rates were found to vary across HLA loci, with the most associated TCRs seen for DRB1 alleles and the fewest for HLA-C alleles. Most CMV-associated TCR beta chains appeared to be HLA-restricted in a later analysis, and the HLA associations seemed to be driven largely by CMV exposure. Correlated functional status among segregating V segments might be attributable to linkage disequilibrium, but an unknown experimental factor could not be ruled out. The authors suggested that the approach could potentially be extended to other disease states and immunological phenotypes. CMV serostatus was the only immune exposure information available for the cohort. This cohort had only TCR beta chains sequenced, and the lack of alpha or paired-chain data limited which features could be detected. Some IMGT-functional V segments, including TRBV6-2 and TRBV6-3, could not be told apart with the 87-base-pair reads, so those segments were excluded. In vitro tests confirmed that a few of the cytomegalovirus-associated TCR beta chains recognize cytomegalovirus antigens. A later analysis associated 16,951 TCR beta sequences with specific HLA alleles at a false discovery rate of 0.05. The classifier was reported to diagnose cytomegalovirus status with high specificity and sensitivity in both the original and validation cohorts. Several of the top co-occurrence clusters appeared to be linked to parvovirus B19, influenza, CMV and Epstein-Barr virus, according to a later analysis. The presence/absence analyses assumed that sequencing depth was roughly uniform across donors, and that assumption may not be true. In the study, some 160 TCR beta chains were listed as associated with cytomegalovirus.

Including the terminal cysteine and phenylalanine, the CDR3 comprises 14 residues. Of the read, only the CDR3 DNA is kept; its 42 bases are in frame from base 1. From a lookup of the germline V gene, CDR1 and CDR2 are SGHTS and YDEGEE. Relative to germline, V is 1 base shorter and J is 5 bases shorter, with 10 bases between their ends. Material for sequencing was PBMCs. Here the chain combines TRBV5-8 and TRBJ2-1, with no confident D gene call. This receptor was taken from a woman aged 25 to 45 in good health and CMV-seropositive. The CDR3 has the sequence CASSLSSQNNEQFF. The nucleotide sequence is TGTGCCAGCAGCTTGTCTTCCCAGAACAATGAGCAGTTCTTC.